The 16 T cell receptor beta chains below all came from one sample that was sequenced in a study of T-cell memory formation after mild COVID-19. From the 5' RACE reads, TCRdb called clonotypes with MiXCR, one entry per CDR3 protein. The table shows 550,000 to 650,000 distinct CDR3 sequences, with approximately 15% occurring only once. Sequencing used PBMCs or a T cell subset sorted from them (not recorded which). The source is an adult woman who had mild COVID-19 (a few samples of this study predate the infection). Cell type and time point are not known.

This clonotype was counted at least ten times. The chain recombines TRBV5-4 with TRBJ1-2; D gene unclear. Per the germline V gene, CDR1 is SGHNT and CDR2 is YYREEE (reference sequence). The CDR3 is 16 residues long. Trimming took off 3 bases at V and 7 bases at J, with 22 bases between the two ends. CDR3 sequence reads: CASSSASALDGGGYTF. In DNA, the CDR3 is TGTGCCAGCAGCTCCGCCAGTGCCCTTGACGGTGGTGGCTACACCTTC.

V is TRBV4-2 and J is TRBJ2-1; 13 nucleotides align to TRBD2. Germline CDR1 reads LGHNA; CDR2 reads YNFKEQ. The length of the CDR3 is 19 residues. V gave up 4 bases and J gave up 5 bases; unmatched junction bases: 14. The CDR3 spells CASSPDMYIGLAGDNEQFF. For the CDR3, the DNA is TGTGCCAGCAGCCCAGACATGTATATCGGACTAGCGGGGGACAATGAGCAGTTCTTC.

This clonotype was recorded many times. The rearrangement links TRBV5-6 to TRBJ2-7; D might be TRBD1 (6 bases). V lost 1 base to trimming and J lost 7 bases, with 21 bases between them. This CDR3 is 16 amino acids long. In germline, CDR1 is SGHDT, CDR2 YYEEEE. CDR3 residues: CASSLLVGTRRREQYF. The DNA for the CDR3 is TGTGCCAGCAGCTTGTTAGTCGGGACAAGGCGAAGAGAGCAGTACTTC.

This chain links TRBV3-1 with TRBJ2-3; unclear D gene. Per germline, CDR1 LGHDT and CDR2 YNNKEL (reference sequence). Trimming took off 1 base at V and 2 bases at J, with 7 bases between the two ends. This CDR3 region has 14 residues. For the CDR3, the DNA is TGTGCCAGCAGCCAAGGCAGATACACAGATACGCAGTATTTT. It encodes CASSQGRYTDTQYF.

V usage is TRBV3-1 and J usage is TRBJ2-1; D gene ambiguous. In germline, CDR1 is LGHDT, CDR2 YNNKEL (reference sequence). V gave up 1 base and J gave up 9 bases, with 13 bases separating them. The CDR3 loop spans 14 amino acids. The DNA of the CDR3 is TGTGCCAGCAGCCAAGTCTTTCGGAATAGTGAGCAGTTCTTC. Protein sequence: CASSQVFRNSEQFF.

This clonotype was found many times. The chain couples TRBV3-1 to TRBJ2-3; D is possibly TRBD2 (5 bases). The CDR3 spans 13 residues. Trimming removed 8 bases from V and 7 bases from J, with 16 bases in between. Looked up from germline, CDR1 is LGHDT and CDR2 is YNNKEL (reference sequence). The CDR3 nucleotides read TGTGCCAGCGGTCTGGCGGGCATAAATACGCAGTATTTT. It specifies CASGLAGINTQYF.

This clonotype showed up just a few times. The chain recombines TRBV24-1 with TRBJ1-1; TRBD1 might be the D (6 bases). Germline CDR1 is KGHDR and CDR2 is SFDVKD. Trimming cost V 5 bases and J 4 bases, with 13 bases left between them. CDR3 length: 14 amino acids. This chain's CDR3 is CATSVSGAITEAFF. The CDR3 DNA reads TGTGCCACCAGTGTTTCGGGGGCGATCACTGAAGCTTTCTTT.

This clonotype has just a few counts. The rearrangement uses TRBV6-1 and TRBJ1-5; D not certain. Germline CDR1 reads MNHNS; CDR2 reads SASEGT. Trimming removed 5 bases at V and 4 bases at J, with 15 bases between. The CDR3 length is 15 residues. The CDR3 nucleotides are TGTGCCAGCAGTCATCGACGGGGAGGGAATCAGCCCCAGCATTTT. Its translation is CASSHRRGGNQPQHF.

The chain carries TRBV5-4 and TRBJ2-7, with 10 bases matching TRBD2. CDR3 length equals 16 residues. Trimming at V came to 0 bases and at J to 4 bases, leaving 7 bases not matched to a gene. Germline CDR1 and CDR2: SGHNT and YYREEE (reference sequence). The CDR3: CASSLDLAGVGYEQYF. The CDR3 DNA sequence: TGTGCCAGCAGCTTGGATCTAGCGGGAGTGGGATACGAGCAGTACTTC. The full variable domain, with the rest looked up from reference TRBV5-4 and TRBJ2-7, is ETGVTQSPTHLIKTRGQQVTLRCSSQSGHNTVSWYQQALGQGPQFIFQYYREEENGRGNFPPRFSGLQFPNYSSELNVNALELDDSALYLCASSLDLAGVGYEQYFGPGTRLTVT.

The chain carries TRBV7-3 and TRBJ2-2; 7 bases are a match to TRBD2. CDR3 length equals 18 residues. Looked up from germline, CDR1 is SGHTA and CDR2 is FQGTGA. Trimming took 2 bases from V and 3 from J; bases not matched to a gene: 12. In DNA, the CDR3 is TGTGCCAGCAGCTTAGGCAGACTAGCCCCTCTTCACACCGGGGAGCTGTTTTTT. Protein product: CASSLGRLAPLHTGELFF.

In its sample, this clonotype was seen a few times. This rearrangement joins TRBV24-1 to TRBJ2-1, with D tentatively TRBD2 (5 bases). The CDR3 runs 17 residues. Between the trimmed V and J ends, which lost 3 bases and 1 base, there was a span of 15 bases. CDR1 is KGHDR, CDR2 SFDVKD, per germline. For the CDR3, the DNA is TGTGCCACCAGTGATGACGGGGAGCGGAATTCCTACAATGAGCAGTTCTTC. The encoded protein is CATSDDGERNSYNEQFF.

This clonotype was seen a few times. The chain carries TRBV19 and TRBJ2-7; perhaps TRBD1 as D (6 bases). There are 15 residues in the CDR3. In germline, CDR1 is LNHDA, CDR2 SQIVND (reference sequence). V lost 3 bases and J 2 bases, leaving 14 bases between the germline ends. CDR3 nucleotide sequence: TGTGCCAGTAGTATGGGGGCAAACGGCCCCTACGAGCAGTACTTC. Protein product: CASSMGANGPYEQYF.

This chain links TRBV7-9 with TRBJ1-1; the match to TRBD1 covers 7 bases. From germline, CDR1 is SEHNR and CDR2 FQNEAQ (reference sequence). The CDR3 sequence is 16 residues long. J was trimmed by 0 bases and V by 5 bases; bases with no gene match: 9. The CDR3 DNA sequence: TGTGCCAGCAGCCCTTGGGGACAGTTCATGAACACTGAAGCTTTCTTT. Translated: CASSPWGQFMNTEAFF. Combining the CDR3 with reference TRBV7-9 and TRBJ1-1 gives the whole variable domain DTGVSQNPRHKITKRGQNVTFRCDPISEHNRLYWYRQTLGQGPEFLTYFQNEAQLEKSRLLSDRFSAERPKGSFSTLEIQRTEQGDSAMYLCASSPWGQFMNTEAFFGQGTRLTVV.

The chain combines TRBV29-1 with TRBJ2-1; no clear D. Germline V gene data show CDR1 as SQVTM and CDR2 as ANQGSEA. The CDR3 contains 14 residues. With 3 bases removed from V and 5 bases from J, the gap between germline ends came to 14 bases. The CDR3 region is CSVDGSASNNEQFF. In nucleotides, the CDR3 is TGCAGCGTTGATGGGTCGGCTAGTAACAATGAGCAGTTCTTC.

J is TRBJ2-7 and V is TRBV4-1; 9 bases align to TRBD2. Germline V gene sequence: CDR1 MGHRA, CDR2 YSYEKL. This CDR3 spans 19 amino acids. The V and J ends lost 3 bases and 4 bases, in that order; junction bases with no gene match: 19. CDR3 nucleotides: TGCGCCAGCAGCCATACTCTGCGGGGGGGGTTGCGCAGGCTTTACGAGCAGTACTTC. This sequence encodes CASSHTLRGGLRRLYEQYF.

In its sample, this clonotype was seen a few times. The CDR3: CASSPQTVSPSYEQYF. The CDR3 DNA reads TGTGCCAGCAGCCCACAAACAGTTTCTCCCTCCTACGAGCAGTACTTC. The chain is built from TRBV6-5 and TRBJ2-7; D is unclear. V gave up 6 bases and J gave up 0 bases, with 18 bases separating them. CDR1 is MNHEY and CDR2 is SVGAGI in the germline V gene. The CDR3 contains 16 residues.